The 26 T cell receptor beta chains below were found in one sample sequenced in a study of CD8 T cells in Susac syndrome. Random hexamers were used to reverse transcribe the RNA input (about 0.5 to 1 ug). One entry per CDR3 protein results from TCRdb running MiXCR on the immunoSEQ multiplex PCR reads. The sample lists 150,000 to 200,000 distinct CDR3 sequences; about 90% were seen once. The specimen was CD4+ T cells from PBMCs. These receptors were collected from a human donor in good health.

The rearrangement links TRBV7-9 to TRBJ2-7; 7 nucleotides match TRBD1. J lost 2 bases, V lost 7 bases, and 8 bases had no gene match. The CDR3 length is 14 residues. Germline CDR1 is SEHNR and CDR2 is FQNEAQ (reference sequence). The CDR3 DNA sequence: TGTGCCAGCATTTGGACAGGTGGACCCTACGAGCAGTACTTC. Residues: CASIWTGGPYEQYF. The whole variable domain, remainder taken from reference TRBV7-9 and TRBJ2-7, is DTGVSQNPRHKITKRGQNVTFRCDPISEHNRLYWYRQTLGQGPEFLTYFQNEAQLEKSRLLSDRFSAERPKGSFSTLEIQRTEQGDSAMYLCASIWTGGPYEQYFGPGTRLTVT.

The chain combines TRBV7-8 with TRBJ2-7; possible D gene TRBD2, 5 bases. This CDR3 region has 15 residues. V was shortened by 1 base and J by 4 bases, with 14 bases between the two germline ends. From germline, CDR1 is SGHVS and CDR2 FQNEAQ. The chain's CDR3 is CASSLVAASLYEQYF. Written as DNA, the CDR3 is TGTGCCAGCAGCTTAGTTGCGGCTAGCCTTTACGAGCAGTACTTC.

The chain recombines TRBV7-3 with TRBJ2-1; D might be TRBD2 (6 bases). The germline CDR1 and CDR2 sequences are SGHTA and FQGTGA. V was cut by 3 bases and J by 10 bases, with 19 bases left in between. The CDR3 totals 15 residues. The CDR3 DNA is TGTGCCAGCAGCTTCGGCGGGATCGCCGTAGGGGAGCAGTTCTTC. This sequence encodes CASSFGGIAVGEQFF.

In its sample, this clonotype was seen once. The CDR3 bases are TGCAGCGTTGAACTACTAGAAGACTACAATGAGCAGTTCTTC. Protein: CSVELLEDYNEQFF. The chain recombines TRBV29-1 with TRBJ2-1, with D perhaps TRBD2 (5 bases). CDR1 SQVTM and CDR2 ANQGSEA come from the germline V gene. The CDR3 consists of 14 residues. V dropped 2 bases and J dropped 3 bases, with 11 bases sitting between them.

The V and J genes are TRBV6-1 and TRBJ1-1; weak D call: TRBD1 (6 bases). V was trimmed by 5 bases and J by 1 base, leaving 17 bases between them. CDR3 length: 16 residues. The V gene's germline CDR1 is MNHNS and CDR2 SASEGT. DNA of the CDR3: TGTGCCAGCAGTCCACGAAAAGACAGGCCGAACACTGAAGCTTTCTTT. It is translated as CASSPRKDRPNTEAFF.

V is TRBV23-1 and J is TRBJ2-2; D is ambiguous. TRBV23-1 is classed as an ORF, of uncertain function. V was shortened by 8 bases and J by 6 bases, with 22 bases between the two germline ends. The CDR3 spans 16 residues. The CDR3 spells CASGSALDLFAGELFF. The DNA for the CDR3 is TGCGCCAGCGGCTCCGCCCTAGATCTTTTCGCCGGGGAGCTGTTTTTT.

V is TRBV6-6 and J is TRBJ2-7, with D maybe TRBD2 (6 bases). V was pared by 5 bases and J by 2 bases, with 13 bases between. Germline CDR1 reads MNHNY; CDR2 reads SVGAGI (reference sequence). The CDR3 spans 14 residues. The CDR3 region is CASSPGTPTYEQYF. CDR3 DNA: TGTGCCAGCAGTCCCGGGACTCCAACCTACGAGCAGTACTTC.

This rearrangement joins TRBV5-1 to TRBJ2-5, with D uncertain. CDR1 is SGHRS and CDR2 is YFSETQ in the germline V gene. The CDR3 covers 15 residues. Trimming stripped 2 bases from V and 0 bases from J, with 11 bases between. In nucleotides, the CDR3 is TGCGCCAGCAGCTTTGGCAACTCAAACCAAGAGACCCAGTACTTC. It is translated as CASSFGNSNQETQYF.

In this sample, this clonotype turned up once. The chain combines TRBV18 with TRBJ2-7, with D unresolved. The CDR3 runs to 12 residues. Between the trimmed V and J ends, which lost 4 bases and 3 bases, there was a span of 7 bases. Germline values: CDR1 KGHSH, CDR2 LQKENI. CDR3 amino acids: CASSQYSYEQYF. CDR3 in DNA: TGTGCCAGCTCACAGTACAGCTACGAGCAGTACTTC.

The V call is TRBV18, the J call TRBJ2-5; D unresolved. V lost 1 base and J 0 bases, leaving 9 bases between the germline ends. The CDR3 length is 15 residues. In germline, CDR1 is KGHSH, CDR2 LQKENI. The CDR3 DNA reads TGTGCCAGCTCACCACTCTCCGGCTACCAAGAGACCCAGTACTTC. The encoded protein is CASSPLSGYQETQYF. The whole variable domain, remainder taken from reference TRBV18 and TRBJ2-5, is NAGVMQNPRHLVRRRGQEARLRCSPMKGHSHVYWYRQLPEEGLKFMVYLQKENIIDESGMPKERFSAEFPKEGPSILRIQQVVRGDSAAYFCASSPLSGYQETQYFGPGTRLLVL.

This chain links TRBV6-5 with TRBJ1-2; D gene ambiguous. Germline-derived CDR1 and CDR2 are MNHEY and SVGAGI. Deletions cut 4 bases from V and 4 bases from J, with 10 bases between. The CDR3 consists of 13 residues. The CDR3 DNA sequence: TGTGCCAGCAGTTCTGACTCTTTCTATGGCTACACCTTC. Its protein is CASSSDSFYGYTF.

This sequence joins TRBV19 and TRBJ1-3; D is uncertain. Trimming removed 10 bases from V and 4 bases from J, with 14 bases in between. Germline CDR1 and CDR2: LNHDA and SQIVND (reference sequence). CDR3 length: 13 residues. As DNA, the CDR3 is TGTGCCACCACCCGGACTTTGGGAAACACCATATATTTT. It is translated as CATTRTLGNTIYF.

This sequence joins TRBV14 and TRBJ2-7; D possibly corresponds to TRBD1 (6 bases). CDR1 and CDR2 from the germline V gene are SGHDN and FVKESK. The CDR3 length is 14 residues. Trimming took off 4 bases at V and 2 bases at J, with 12 bases between the two ends. The CDR3 DNA sequence: TGTGCCAGCAGCCTTAGGACAGATCCCTACGAGCAGTACTTC. Amino acids: CASSLRTDPYEQYF.

This chain uses TRBV15 with TRBJ2-3; 10 bases are a match to TRBD1. Germline V lookup: CDR1 LNHNV, CDR2 YYDKDF (reference sequence). Trimming at V came to 1 base and at J to 1 base, leaving 8 bases not matched to a gene. CDR3 length: 18 amino acids. CDR3 in DNA: TGTGCCACCAGCAGAGGCCCCTCCGGGACAGGGGGCACAGATACGCAGTATTTT. Translation: CATSRGPSGTGGTDTQYF.

V gene TRBV9 combines with J gene TRBJ2-1, with D perhaps TRBD2 (5 bases). CDR1 is SGDLS and CDR2 is YYNGEE in the germline V gene. The V gene lost 6 bases and the J gene lost 0 bases, with 13 bases spanning the gap. There are 15 residues in the CDR3. CDR3 residues: CASNRGPGSYNEQFF. CDR3 sequence (DNA): TGTGCCAGCAATCGGGGTCCGGGCTCCTACAATGAGCAGTTCTTC.

The chain carries TRBV10-3 and TRBJ2-7, with TRBD1 matching 12 bases. CDR1 is ENHRY and CDR2 is SYGVKD in the germline V gene. V shed 8 bases, J shed 6 bases, and the junction held 5 bases outside the gene matches. CDR3 length equals 13 residues. CDR3 amino acids: CAIRGQGAVEQYF. In DNA, the CDR3 is TGTGCCATCCGGGGACAGGGGGCGGTCGAGCAGTACTTC.

This clonotype was found once. The chain links TRBV10-3 to TRBJ2-5, with 8 bases fitting TRBD1. Unmatched junction bases numbered 2, after V lost 3 bases and J lost 5 bases. This CDR3 comprises 13 residues. Germline V gives CDR1 ENHRY, CDR2 SYGVKD. CDR3 in DNA: TGTGCCATCAGTGACAGGGGGCATGAGACCCAGTACTTC. Its translation is CAISDRGHETQYF.

The rearrangement joins TRBV6-1 to TRBJ2-5; the D gene is possibly TRBD1 (5 bases). Trimming cost V 9 bases and J 2 bases, with 13 bases left between them. Germline CDR1 is MNHNS and CDR2 is SASEGT. This CDR3 has 13 residues. The CDR3 here is CARIRGSQETQYF. The CDR3 DNA is TGTGCCAGGATAAGGGGTTCTCAAGAGACCCAGTACTTC.

The chain combines TRBV6-1 with TRBJ1-6; D may be TRBD1 (6 bases). This CDR3 is 15 amino acids long. The germline gives CDR1 MNHNS, CDR2 SASEGT. The ends were cut back, 7 bases at V and 4 bases at J, with 14 bases in the middle. The CDR3 loop is CASIARDMYNSPLHF. CDR3 in DNA: TGTGCCAGCATCGCAAGGGACATGTATAATTCACCCCTCCACTTT.

V and J are TRBV2 and TRBJ2-7; no clear D gene. Trimming took off 6 bases at V and 5 bases at J, with 11 bases between the two ends. CDR1 is SNHLY, CDR2 FYNNEI, per germline. CDR3 length: 12 amino acids. The CDR3 here is CASREYPHEQYF. CDR3 DNA sequence: TGTGCCAGCAGGGAATACCCGCACGAGCAGTACTTC. The variable domain in full, with the rest retrieved from reference TRBV2 and TRBJ2-7, is EPEVTQTPSHQVTQMGQEVILRCVPISNHLYFYWYRQILGQKVEFLVSFYNNEISEKSEIFDDQFSVERPDGSNFTLKIRSTKLEDSAMYFCASREYPHEQYFGPGTRLTVT.

The chain recombines TRBV3-1 with TRBJ1-2; no clear D. Between the trimmed V and J ends, which lost 7 bases and 3 bases, there was a span of 15 bases. This CDR3 is 14 amino acids long. The germline V gene encodes CDR1 LGHDT and CDR2 YNNKEL (reference sequence). The DNA of the CDR3 is TGTGCCAGCACCCCAAGAGGACGGGACTATGGCTACACCTTC. Its translation: CASTPRGRDYGYTF.

The rearrangement links TRBV12-3 or TRBV12-4 to TRBJ2-5; TRBD1 aligns across 8 bases. This CDR3 is 12 amino acids long. After removal of 6 bases from V and 5 bases from J, the junction contained 2 bases not matched to a gene. CDR3 in amino acids: CASSRQGETQYF. The CDR3 DNA reads as TGTGCCAGCAGCAGACAGGGGGAGACCCAGTACTTC.

The chain uses TRBV7-8 and TRBJ2-3; D gene uncertain. The length of the CDR3 is 14 residues. Trimming cost V 4 bases and J 4 bases, with 12 bases left between them. Germline V gene lookup returns CDR1 SGHVS and CDR2 FQNEAQ. The CDR3 reads CASSSPRTSDTQYF. The DNA of the CDR3 is TGTGCCAGCAGCTCCCCTCGCACTTCAGATACGCAGTATTTT.

The rearrangement joins TRBV24-1 to TRBJ2-5, with 7 bases matching TRBD2. The CDR3 is 15 residues long. The J segment lost 4 bases and the V segment lost 2 bases, leaving 6 bases of the junction unmatched. Germline V gene data show CDR1 as KGHDR and CDR2 as SFDVKD. CDR3 amino acids: CATSDWGREGETQYF. The CDR3 coding sequence is TGTGCCACCAGTGATTGGGGCAGGGAGGGAGAGACCCAGTACTTC.

V and J are TRBV20-1 and TRBJ2-7, with 12 nucleotides matching TRBD2. Germline-derived CDR1 and CDR2 are DFQATT and SNEGSKA (reference sequence). The length of the CDR3 is 17 residues. Trimming took 1 base from V and 0 from J; bases not matched to a gene: 7. CDR3 amino acids: CSARGTSGDRHSYEQYF. CDR3 bases: TGCAGTGCTAGAGGGACTAGCGGGGATCGACACTCCTACGAGCAGTACTTC.

The rearrangement uses TRBV4-3 and TRBJ2-7; 8 bases align to TRBD2. The CDR3 contains 15 residues. The V and J ends lost 0 bases and 3 bases, in that order; junction bases with no gene match: 4. Germline-derived CDR1 and CDR2 are LGHNA and YSLEER. CDR3 residues: CASSQDVRGGYEQYF. In nucleotides, the CDR3 is TGCGCCAGCAGCCAAGATGTCCGGGGGGGCTACGAGCAGTACTTC.